Each of the 3 T cell receptor beta chains below was sequenced from the same sample in a study of shared clonotypes between healthy human individuals. Generated by immunoSEQ multiplex PCR, the TCRdb table keeps only in-frame clones and is missing some. The repertoire has millions of clones, about 95% of them found once; the top ten carry 0.9% to 1.4%. As defined, naive CD8 cells were CD45RO-negative and positively selected for CCR7, with terminally differentiated effector memory CD45RA+ cells excluded. Sample: naive CD8+ T cells sorted from blood. The receptors were gathered from a man younger than 30 in good health.

The rearrangement links TRBV7-6 to TRBJ1-2; 8 bases are a match to TRBD1. V shed 6 bases, J shed 3 bases, and the junction held 3 bases outside the gene matches. Per the germline V gene, CDR1 is SGHVS and CDR2 is FNYEAQ. This CDR3 has 13 amino acids. CDR3 in DNA: TGTGCCAGCAGGTCGACAGGGGACTATGGCTACACCTTC. This gives the protein CASRSTGDYGYTF.

As regards this clone: This may stem from a read error, because a much larger clone lies one nucleotide away. This chain connects TRBV29-1 to TRBJ1-1, with unresolved D. This CDR3 has 13 residues. The V end was cut by 5 bases, the J end by 0 bases, with 10 bases between. Germline values: CDR1 SQVTM, CDR2 ANQGSEA. The CDR3 DNA follows: TGCAGCGTTACTTTGTCGTTGAACACTGAAGCTTTCTTT. It specifies CSVTLSLNTEAFF.

This rearrangement joins TRBV6-5 to TRBJ2-3; D is possibly TRBD2 (7 bases). CDR3 length: 15 residues. From germline, CDR1 is MNHEY and CDR2 SVGAGI. Trimming took off 4 bases at V and 3 bases at J, with 14 bases between the two ends. In DNA form, the CDR3 reads TGTGCCAGCAGTTTCCGGGGGGCAGGGACAGATACGCAGTATTTT. This codes for CASSFRGAGTDTQYF.